What follows is one T cell receptor beta chain and its context. Its matching antigen is unknown. This sample is drawn from a study of cytomegalovirus exposure and HLA in healthy donors. Study findings and constraints: The study found most TCR sequences rare, yet found some public TCRs in many donors. A list of approximately 160 TCR beta chains associated with cytomegalovirus was given.

CDR1 is SGHKS and CDR2 is YYEKEE in the germline V gene (reference sequence). Trimming left V 0 bases short and J 8 bases short, with 12 bases between. The CDR3 consists of 14 residues. TCRdb's copy holds only in-frame clones and misses some; the assay was immunoSEQ multiplex PCR. The sample consists of around 300,000 clones, 86% of them appearing once. Material for sequencing was PBMCs. The rearrangement joins TRBV5-5 to TRBJ2-1, with D possibly being TRBD1 (5 bases). The receptor was derived from a young woman in good health and CMV-seronegative. CDR3 protein: CASSLEGVGDEQFF. In DNA form, the CDR3 reads TGTGCCAGCAGCTTGGAAGGGGTGGGCGATGAGCAGTTCTTC.